This T cell receptor beta chain emerged from a study of blood T cells in healthy people across ages. Deletions cut 6 bases from V and 0 bases from J, with 12 bases between. Germline CDR1 MNHNS, CDR2 SASEGT. CDR3 size: 15 residues. A second PCR of 7 to 11 cycles used a sample-barcoded 5' primer and a J-beta primer mix. TCRdb processed the 5' RACE reads anew with MiXCR; each CDR3 protein has one entry. Among more than 800,000 distinct CDR3 sequences listed, roughly 26% were seen once. This clonotype was detected ten times or more. The chain couples TRBV6-1 to TRBJ1-5, with D unclear. The sample was blood. The TCR was taken from a woman aged 80 or older in good health. CDR3 bases: TGTGCCAGCAGGACCCTTCTGGTTAGCAATCAGCCCCAGCATTTT. Residues: CASRTLLVSNQPQHF.